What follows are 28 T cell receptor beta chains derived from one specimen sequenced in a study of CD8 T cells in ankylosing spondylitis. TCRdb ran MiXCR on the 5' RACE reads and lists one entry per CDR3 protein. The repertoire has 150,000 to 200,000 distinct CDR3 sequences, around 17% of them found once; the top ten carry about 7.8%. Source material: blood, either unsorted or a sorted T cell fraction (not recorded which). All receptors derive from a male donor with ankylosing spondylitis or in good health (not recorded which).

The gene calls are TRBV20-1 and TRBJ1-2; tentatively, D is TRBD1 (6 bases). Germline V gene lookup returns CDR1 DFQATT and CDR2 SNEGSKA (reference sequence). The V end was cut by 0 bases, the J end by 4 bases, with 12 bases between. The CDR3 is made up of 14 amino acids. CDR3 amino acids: CSARDMGGSYGYTF. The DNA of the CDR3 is TGCAGTGCTAGAGATATGGGGGGCAGCTATGGCTACACCTTC.

The CDR3 loop is CASRHDLSMIAHTGELFF. Written as DNA, the CDR3 is TGTGCCAGCAGGCATGATCTATCAATGATCGCCCACACCGGGGAGCTGTTTTTT. The chain combines TRBV27 with TRBJ2-2; no reliable D call. This CDR3 is 18 amino acids long. Germline-derived CDR1 and CDR2 are MNHEY and SMNVEV (reference sequence). V was shortened by 6 bases and J by 3 bases, with 23 bases between the two germline ends.

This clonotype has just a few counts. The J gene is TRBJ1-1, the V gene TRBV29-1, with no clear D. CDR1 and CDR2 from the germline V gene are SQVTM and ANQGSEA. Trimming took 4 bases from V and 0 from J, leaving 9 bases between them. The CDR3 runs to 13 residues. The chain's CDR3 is CSVGPGMNTEAFF. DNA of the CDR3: TGCAGCGTTGGGCCGGGTATGAACACTGAAGCTTTCTTT. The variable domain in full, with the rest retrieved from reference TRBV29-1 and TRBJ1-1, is SAVISQKPSRDICQRGTSLTIQCQVDSQVTMMFWYRQQPGQSLTLIATANQGSEATYESGFVIDKFPISRPNLTFSTLTVSNMSPEDSSIYLCSVGPGMNTEAFFGQGTRLTVV.

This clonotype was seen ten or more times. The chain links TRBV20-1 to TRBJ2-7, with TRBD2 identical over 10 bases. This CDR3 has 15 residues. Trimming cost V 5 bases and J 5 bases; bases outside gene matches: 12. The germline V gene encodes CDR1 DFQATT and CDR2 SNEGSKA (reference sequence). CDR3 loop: CSAARSAGGPHEQYF. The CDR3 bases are TGCAGTGCTGCCCGCTCAGCGGGAGGGCCTCACGAGCAGTACTTC.

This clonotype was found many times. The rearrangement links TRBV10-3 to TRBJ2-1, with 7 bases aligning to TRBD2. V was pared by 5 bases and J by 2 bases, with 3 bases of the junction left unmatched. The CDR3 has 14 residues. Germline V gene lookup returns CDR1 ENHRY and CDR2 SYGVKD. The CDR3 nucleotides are TGTGCCATCAGTACGACTAGCACCTACAATGAGCAGTTCTTC. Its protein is CAISTTSTYNEQFF.

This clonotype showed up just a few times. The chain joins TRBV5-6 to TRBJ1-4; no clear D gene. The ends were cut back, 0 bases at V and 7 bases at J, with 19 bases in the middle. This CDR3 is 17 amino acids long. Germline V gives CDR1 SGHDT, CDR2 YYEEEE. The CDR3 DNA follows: TGTGCCAGCAGCTTGGGGCTAGGACGGGATGTGAGTGAAAAACTGTTTTTT. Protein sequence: CASSLGLGRDVSEKLFF.

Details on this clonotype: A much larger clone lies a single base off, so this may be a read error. CDR3 nucleotide sequence: TGTACCATCAGTGAGTTTCGGGCGGATACGCAGTATTTT. Its protein is CTISEFRADTQYF. The chain recombines TRBV10-3 with TRBJ2-3; D is uncertain. CDR3 length: 13 residues. CDR1 ENHRY and CDR2 SYGVKD come from the germline V gene.

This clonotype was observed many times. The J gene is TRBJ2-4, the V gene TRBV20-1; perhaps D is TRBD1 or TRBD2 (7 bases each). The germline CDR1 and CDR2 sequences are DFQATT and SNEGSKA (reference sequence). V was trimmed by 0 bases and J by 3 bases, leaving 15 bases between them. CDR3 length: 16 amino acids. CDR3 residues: CSARDDREGHKNIQYF. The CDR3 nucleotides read TGCAGTGCTAGAGATGACAGGGAGGGCCACAAAAACATTCAGTACTTC.

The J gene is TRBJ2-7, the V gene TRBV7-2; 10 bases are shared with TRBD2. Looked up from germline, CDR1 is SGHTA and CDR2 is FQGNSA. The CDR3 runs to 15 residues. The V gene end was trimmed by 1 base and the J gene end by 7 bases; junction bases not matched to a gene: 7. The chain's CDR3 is CASSLVLAGAFEQYF. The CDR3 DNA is TGTGCCAGCAGCTTAGTCCTAGCGGGAGCTTTTGAGCAGTACTTC.

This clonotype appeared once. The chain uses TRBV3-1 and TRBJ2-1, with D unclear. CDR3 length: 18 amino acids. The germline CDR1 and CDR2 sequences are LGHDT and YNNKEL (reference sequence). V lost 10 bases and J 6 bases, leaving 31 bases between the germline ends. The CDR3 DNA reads TGTGCCATCTGTCAACTTCGAACCAGCGATCGTTGGCTCAATGAGCAGTTCTTC. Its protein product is CAICQLRTSDRWLNEQFF.

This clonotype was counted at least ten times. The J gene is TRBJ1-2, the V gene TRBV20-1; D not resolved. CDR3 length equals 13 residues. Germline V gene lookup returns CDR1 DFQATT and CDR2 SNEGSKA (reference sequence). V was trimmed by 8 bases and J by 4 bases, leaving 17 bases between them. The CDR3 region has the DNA TGCAGTCCCCGTAGCCCCGGAACCTATGGCTACACCTTC. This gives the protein CSPRSPGTYGYTF.

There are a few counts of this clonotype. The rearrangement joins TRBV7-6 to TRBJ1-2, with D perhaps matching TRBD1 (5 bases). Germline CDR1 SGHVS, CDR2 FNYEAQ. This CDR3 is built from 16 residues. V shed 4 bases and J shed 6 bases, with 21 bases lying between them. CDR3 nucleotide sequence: TGTGCCAGCAGCTCCTTTTATCGGGGGGAGAATAATGGCTACACCTTC. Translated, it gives CASSSFYRGENNGYTF.

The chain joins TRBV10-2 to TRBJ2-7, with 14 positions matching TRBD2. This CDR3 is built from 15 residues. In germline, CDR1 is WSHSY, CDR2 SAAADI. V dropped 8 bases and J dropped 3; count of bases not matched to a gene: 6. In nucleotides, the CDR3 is TGCGCCAGCCGACTAGCGGGAGGGTCATACTACGAGCAGTACTTC. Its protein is CASRLAGGSYYEQYF.

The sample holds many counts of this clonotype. The CDR3 sequence: CASSYRMNTEAFF. CDR3 nucleotide sequence: TGTGCCAGCAGTTATAGGATGAACACTGAAGCTTTCTTT. The gene calls are TRBV27 and TRBJ1-1; unclear D gene. This CDR3 is 13 amino acids long. CDR1 is MNHEY and CDR2 is SMNVEV in the germline V gene (reference sequence). With 4 bases removed from V and 0 bases from J, the gap between germline ends came to 6 bases.

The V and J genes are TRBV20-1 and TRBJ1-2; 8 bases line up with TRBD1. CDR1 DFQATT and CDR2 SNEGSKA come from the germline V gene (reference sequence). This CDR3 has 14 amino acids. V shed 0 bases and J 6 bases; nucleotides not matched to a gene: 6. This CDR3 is CSARDSQGADGYTF. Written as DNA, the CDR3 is TGCAGTGCTAGAGATAGCCAGGGGGCGGATGGCTACACCTTC.

The DNA for the CDR3 is TGCGCCAGCAGCTTGGTTCCTGTCATGGGGCCCAATCAGCCCCAGCATTTT. This codes for CASSLVPVMGPNQPQHF. V is TRBV5-1 and J is TRBJ1-5, with TRBD1 as a possible D gene (5 bases). CDR3 length: 17 amino acids. Per germline, CDR1 SGHRS and CDR2 YFSETQ. V was shortened by 0 bases and J by 3 bases, with 16 bases between the two germline ends.

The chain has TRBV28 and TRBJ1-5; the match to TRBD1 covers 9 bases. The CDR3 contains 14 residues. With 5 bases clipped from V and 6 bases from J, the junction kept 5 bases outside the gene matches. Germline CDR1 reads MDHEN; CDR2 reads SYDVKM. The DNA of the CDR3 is TGTGCCAGCAGTCCCCGGGACAGGGCTCAGCCCCAGCATTTT. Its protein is CASSPRDRAQPQHF.

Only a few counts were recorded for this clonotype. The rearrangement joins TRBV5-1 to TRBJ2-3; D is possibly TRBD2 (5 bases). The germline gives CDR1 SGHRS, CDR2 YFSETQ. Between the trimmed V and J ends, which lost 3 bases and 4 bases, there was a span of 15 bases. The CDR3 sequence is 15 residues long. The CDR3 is CASSYTGKVADTQYF. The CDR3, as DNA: TGCGCCAGCAGCTATACCGGGAAAGTGGCAGATACGCAGTATTTT.

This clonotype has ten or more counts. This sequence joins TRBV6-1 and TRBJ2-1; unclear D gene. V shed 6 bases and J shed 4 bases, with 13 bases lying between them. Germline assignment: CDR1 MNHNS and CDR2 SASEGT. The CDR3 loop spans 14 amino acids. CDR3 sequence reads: CASSSSVNYNEQFF. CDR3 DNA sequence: TGTGCCAGCAGCAGTTCCGTCAATTACAATGAGCAGTTCTTC.

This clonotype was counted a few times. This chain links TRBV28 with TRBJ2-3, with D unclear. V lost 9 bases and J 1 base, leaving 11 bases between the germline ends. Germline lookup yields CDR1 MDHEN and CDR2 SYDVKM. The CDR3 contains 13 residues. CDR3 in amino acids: CASLRAGTDTQYF. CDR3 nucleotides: TGTGCCAGTCTCCGGGCCGGCACAGATACGCAGTATTTT. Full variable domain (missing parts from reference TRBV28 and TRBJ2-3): DVKVTQSSRYLVKRTGEKVFLECVQDMDHENMFWYRQDPGLGLRLIYFSYDVKMKEKGDIPEGYSVSREKKERFSLILESASTNQTSMYLCASLRAGTDTQYFGPGTRLTVL.

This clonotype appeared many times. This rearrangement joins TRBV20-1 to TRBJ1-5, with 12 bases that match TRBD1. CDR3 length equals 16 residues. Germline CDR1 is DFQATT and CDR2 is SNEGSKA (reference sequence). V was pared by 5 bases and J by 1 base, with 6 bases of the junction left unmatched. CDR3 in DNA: TGCAGTGCTCCGGGACAGGGGGCATTCAGCAATCAGCCCCAGCATTTT. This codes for CSAPGQGAFSNQPQHF.

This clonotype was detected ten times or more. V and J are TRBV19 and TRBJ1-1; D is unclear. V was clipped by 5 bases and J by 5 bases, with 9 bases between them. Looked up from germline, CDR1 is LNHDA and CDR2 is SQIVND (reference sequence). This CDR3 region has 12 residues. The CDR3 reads CASSLWGTEAFF. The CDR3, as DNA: TGTGCCAGTAGTCTCTGGGGAACTGAAGCTTTCTTT.

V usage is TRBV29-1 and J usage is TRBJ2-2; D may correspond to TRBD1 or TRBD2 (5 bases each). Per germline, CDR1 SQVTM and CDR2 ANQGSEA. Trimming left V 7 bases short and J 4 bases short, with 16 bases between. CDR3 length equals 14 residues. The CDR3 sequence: CSAEGLQGTGELFF. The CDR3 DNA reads TGCAGCGCTGAGGGCTTGCAGGGCACCGGGGAGCTGTTTTTT.

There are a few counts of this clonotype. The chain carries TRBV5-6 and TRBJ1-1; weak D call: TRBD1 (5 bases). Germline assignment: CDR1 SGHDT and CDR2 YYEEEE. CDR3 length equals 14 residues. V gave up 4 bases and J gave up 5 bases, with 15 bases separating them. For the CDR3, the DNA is TGTGCCAGCAGCGACCAGGGCGGTGGGACTGAAGCTTTCTTT. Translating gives CASSDQGGGTEAFF.

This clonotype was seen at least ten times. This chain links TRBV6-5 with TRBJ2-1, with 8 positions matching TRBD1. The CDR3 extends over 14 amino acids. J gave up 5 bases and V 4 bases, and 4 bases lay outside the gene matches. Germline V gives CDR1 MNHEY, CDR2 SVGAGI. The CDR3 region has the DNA TGTGCCAGCAGTTTCAGGGGGCGAAACAATGAGCAGTTCTTC. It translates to CASSFRGRNNEQFF.

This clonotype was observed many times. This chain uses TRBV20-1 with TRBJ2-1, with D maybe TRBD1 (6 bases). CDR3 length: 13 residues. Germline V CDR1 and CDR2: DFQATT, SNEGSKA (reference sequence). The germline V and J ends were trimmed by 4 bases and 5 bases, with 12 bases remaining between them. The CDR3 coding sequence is TGCAGTGCTATCCGGGACACCAACAATGAGCAGTTCTTC. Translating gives CSAIRDTNNEQFF.

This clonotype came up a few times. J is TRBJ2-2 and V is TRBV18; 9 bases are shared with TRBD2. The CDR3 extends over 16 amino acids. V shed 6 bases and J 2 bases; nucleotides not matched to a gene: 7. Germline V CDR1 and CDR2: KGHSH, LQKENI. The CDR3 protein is CASSPLAGTNTGELFF. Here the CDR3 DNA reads TGTGCCAGCTCTCCTCTAGCGGGGACTAACACCGGGGAGCTGTTTTTT.

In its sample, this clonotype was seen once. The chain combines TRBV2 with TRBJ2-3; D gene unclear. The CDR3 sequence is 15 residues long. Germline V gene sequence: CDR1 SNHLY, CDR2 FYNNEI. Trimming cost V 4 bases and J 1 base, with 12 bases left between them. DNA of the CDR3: TGTGCCAGCAGTGCGGCCCATCTCGGCACAGATACGCAGTATTTT. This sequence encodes CASSAAHLGTDTQYF. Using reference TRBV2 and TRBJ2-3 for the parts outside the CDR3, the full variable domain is EPEVTQTPSHQVTQMGQEVILRCVPISNHLYFYWYRQILGQKVEFLVSFYNNEISEKSEIFDDQFSVERPDGSNFTLKIRSTKLEDSAMYFCASSAAHLGTDTQYFGPGTRLTVL.